The 15 T cell receptor beta chains below come from one sample, sequenced in a study of blood T cell repertoires in COVID-19. Clones were read by immunoSEQ multiplex PCR, and TCRdb kept only the in-frame ones, dropping some. The sample lists around 35,000 clones; around 84% were seen once. The sample comprised peripheral blood. The receptors derive from a man between 70 and 80 years old with acute or convalescent COVID-19.

The chain recombines TRBV2 with TRBJ1-1; D may be TRBD1 (6 bases). V lost 7 bases and J 1 base, leaving 10 bases between the germline ends. In germline, CDR1 is SNHLY, CDR2 FYNNEI. The CDR3 length is 13 residues. The CDR3 DNA reads TGTGCCAGCACCGGACAGAAGAACACTGAAGCTTTCTTT. It codes for CASTGQKNTEAFF. Full variable domain (rest looked up from reference TRBV2 and TRBJ1-1): EPEVTQTPSHQVTQMGQEVILRCVPISNHLYFYWYRQILGQKVEFLVSFYNNEISEKSEIFDDQFSVERPDGSNFTLKIRSTKLEDSAMYFCASTGQKNTEAFFGQGTRLTVV.

The table lists this clone with a few counts. The rearrangement uses TRBV11-2 and TRBJ1-3; D is ambiguous. The CDR3 length is 13 residues. Germline V gene lookup returns CDR1 SGHAT and CDR2 FQNNGV. With 8 bases removed from V and 0 bases from J, the gap between germline ends came to 8 bases. The CDR3 bases are TGTGCCAGCGTCGTTAGCTCTGGAAACACCATATATTTT. It specifies CASVVSSGNTIYF. The complete variable domain, with remaining parts taken from reference TRBV11-2 and TRBJ1-3, reads EAGVAQSPRYKIIEKRQSVAFWCNPISGHATLYWYQQILGQGPKLLIQFQNNGVVDDSQLPKDRFSAERLKGVDSTLKIQPAKLEDSAVYLCASVVSSGNTIYFGEGSWLTVV.

The chain employs TRBV10-3 and TRBJ1-5, with 11 bases that match TRBD1. Germline V gene lookup returns CDR1 ENHRY and CDR2 SYGVKD. Trimming cost V 4 bases and J 2 bases; bases outside gene matches: 4. This CDR3 comprises 16 residues. CDR3 region: CAISAGQGAGNQPQHF. CDR3 nucleotide sequence: TGTGCCATCAGTGCTGGACAGGGGGCAGGCAATCAGCCCCAGCATTTT.

V gene TRBV7-9 combines with J gene TRBJ1-1, with D possibly matching TRBD1 (6 bases). The CDR3 is 16 residues long. Deletions cut 5 bases from V and 8 bases from J, with 24 bases between. Germline CDR1 and CDR2: SEHNR and FQNEAQ (reference sequence). CDR3 sequence: CASSPRLGSGGAEAFF. CDR3 coding DNA: TGTGCCAGCAGCCCTAGACTGGGGTCTGGGGGGGCCGAAGCTTTCTTT.

This clone was found once. The J gene is TRBJ2-1, the V gene TRBV6-2 or TRBV6-3; TRBD2 matches at 8 bases. Unmatched junction bases numbered 17, after V lost 3 bases and J lost 7 bases. The CDR3 covers 18 residues. The V gene's germline CDR1 is MNHEY and CDR2 SVGEGT. The CDR3 region is CASSYGWTPGGISNEQFF. CDR3 bases: TGTGCCAGCAGTTATGGTTGGACCCCGGGGGGGATTTCTAATGAGCAGTTCTTC.

The chain combines TRBV5-1 with TRBJ2-1; TRBD1 agrees at 7 bases. CDR3 length equals 15 residues. CDR1 and CDR2 from the germline V gene are SGHRS and YFSETQ. After removal of 6 bases from V and 3 bases from J, the junction contained 9 bases not matched to a gene. In DNA, the CDR3 is TGCGCCAGCAAACCGGGGACAGTGATCTACAATGAGCAGTTCTTC. Protein sequence: CASKPGTVIYNEQFF.

This chain joins TRBV5-1 and TRBJ1-1; D ambiguous. Germline V gives CDR1 SGHRS, CDR2 YFSETQ. V lost 2 bases, J lost 0 bases, and 5 bases lay in between. The CDR3 has 13 residues. This CDR3 reads CASSFGLNTEAFF. As DNA, the CDR3 is TGCGCCAGCAGCTTCGGTCTGAACACTGAAGCTTTCTTT.

The chain uses TRBV4-3 and TRBJ2-7; possible D gene TRBD2, 6 bases. Germline CDR1 LGHNA, CDR2 YSLEER. CDR3 length: 15 amino acids. The V and J ends lost 1 base and 4 bases respectively, with 14 bases between them. In nucleotides, the CDR3 is TGCGCCAGCAGCCAAGGCATTAGCGGCCAATACGAGCAGTACTTC. This gives the protein CASSQGISGQYEQYF.

The table lists this clone with a count of one. The CDR3 DNA sequence: TGTGCCAGCAGCTTATATGGAGGTCCCTATGGCTACACCTTC. The encoded protein is CASSLYGGPYGYTF. The rearrangement uses TRBV13 and TRBJ1-2; D unresolved. The length of the CDR3 is 14 residues. The germline V and J ends were trimmed by 2 bases and 4 bases, with 11 bases remaining between them. Germline CDR1 reads PRHDT; CDR2 reads FYEKMQ (reference sequence).

The chain has TRBV4-1 and TRBJ1-4, with D possibly matching TRBD1 (5 bases). CDR1 and CDR2 (germline): MGHRA, YSYEKL. The CDR3 runs to 16 residues. Trimming stripped 1 base from V and 5 bases from J, with 14 bases between. The CDR3 loop is CASSQVVGGGNEKLFF. CDR3 nucleotide sequence: TGCGCCAGCAGCCAAGTGGTTGGCGGGGGAAATGAAAAACTGTTTTTT.

The chain links TRBV5-6 to TRBJ1-6; the D gene is possibly TRBD1 (5 bases). Germline V gene sequence: CDR1 SGHDT, CDR2 YYEEEE. The V gene lost 2 bases and the J gene lost 4 bases, with 16 bases spanning the gap. The CDR3 is made up of 17 amino acids. The CDR3 region is CASSFGGVMWYNSPLHF. The CDR3, as DNA: TGTGCCAGCAGCTTTGGGGGGGTGATGTGGTATAATTCACCCCTCCACTTT.

The J gene is TRBJ2-6, the V gene TRBV7-9; perhaps TRBD1 as D (5 bases). V was clipped by 5 bases and J by 1 base, with 9 bases between them. The CDR3 length is 15 residues. Germline assignment: CDR1 SEHNR and CDR2 FQNEAQ (reference sequence). This chain's CDR3 is CASSNQGSGANVLTF. The CDR3 DNA reads as TGTGCCAGCAGCAATCAGGGATCTGGGGCCAACGTCCTGACTTTC. The whole variable domain, remainder taken from reference TRBV7-9 and TRBJ2-6, is DTGVSQNPRHKITKRGQNVTFRCDPISEHNRLYWYRQTLGQGPEFLTYFQNEAQLEKSRLLSDRFSAERPKGSFSTLEIQRTEQGDSAMYLCASSNQGSGANVLTFGAGSRLTVL.

This clone was picked up one time. The CDR3 nucleotides are TGTGCCTGGAGTTCTGGCCAGGGTACTGAAAAACTGTTTTTT. Protein sequence: CAWSSGQGTEKLFF. The chain employs TRBV30 and TRBJ1-4; possibly TRBD1 for D (5 bases). The V and J ends lost 2 bases and 7 bases respectively, with 14 bases between them. The CDR3 runs to 14 residues. Looked up from germline, CDR1 is GTSNPN and CDR2 is SVGIG (reference sequence).

The chain employs TRBV7-3 and TRBJ1-3; D uncertain. The CDR3 is 15 residues long. Per the germline V gene, CDR1 is SGHTA and CDR2 is FQGTGA. V was pared by 2 bases and J by 0 bases, with 8 bases between. In nucleotides, the CDR3 is TGTGCCAGCAGCTTAGGCGGAGGCTCTGGAAACACCATATATTTT. This translates into CASSLGGGSGNTIYF.

The V call is TRBV3-1 (or the pseudogene TRBV3-2), the J call TRBJ2-7; 11 bases line up with TRBD1. The CDR3 loop spans 15 amino acids. V gave up 5 bases and J gave up 3 bases; unmatched junction bases: 6. Germline V gene data show CDR1 as LGHDT and CDR2 as YNNKEL (reference sequence). This CDR3 reads CASSVPGQGGYEQYF. The CDR3 DNA reads TGTGCCAGCAGCGTCCCGGGACAGGGGGGCTACGAGCAGTACTTC.